This T cell receptor (beta chain) was sequenced for a study of T cells in Graves' hyperthyroidism and ophthalmopathy (dated by TCRdb to about 2019). General notes on the study: Peripheral blood samples were taken at the time of initial diagnosis, prior to any treatment. In roughly six Graves' hyperthyroidism patients, the study also compared T-cell repertoires from thyroid tissue with T-cell repertoires from blood. Following sampling, methimazole starting at 30 mg daily was given to hyperthyroidism patients, and high-dose intravenous methylprednisolone was given to ophthalmopathy patients. To identify TCR V-J signatures that set the groups apart, the researchers used a discovery cohort of 90 to 100 patients, made up of under 50 with Graves' ophthalmopathy and approximately 57 with stable Graves' hyperthyroidism. An independent validation cohort of around 20 hyperthyroidism patients and about 15 patients who later progressed to ophthalmopathy tested prospective prediction of ophthalmopathy. The roughly 100 discovery patients were randomly split 7:3 into training and test sets. TCR Vbeta CDR3 sequencing of some 140 peripheral blood samples (fewer than 45 ophthalmopathy, about 75 hyperthyroidism and approximately 17 progressor patients) is reported in the paper. What the research found in general, with its limitations: Most expanded thyroid clonotypes (frequency above 0.001) were also found in blood, which suggests that blood repertoires may mirror thyroid immune responses. Ophthalmopathy was separated from stable hyperthyroidism by a 13 V-J signature model, with approximately 90% sensitivity and roughly 81% specificity obtained in cross-validation and 80%/75% obtained in testing. Sample size was not statistically predetermined, and investigators were not blinded to group allocation. During validation, the model predicted progression to ophthalmopathy a median of approximately 7 months ahead of onset, with approximately 71% sensitivity and roughly 75% specificity.

Moderately to severely active disease, a Clinical Activity Score of at least 3, a NOSPECS grade of at least 4, and a duration under 3 months were present in ophthalmopathy patients. Exclusion was applied to patients with uncontrolled infections, other autoimmune diseases, pregnancy or lactation. Diagnoses relied on clinical symptoms, serum thyroxine and TRAb, thyroid ultrasound and orbital computed tomography. Ficoll-Paque density gradient centrifugation was used to isolate PBMCs from under 11 ml of fresh peripheral blood. Trizol reagent was used to extract total RNA, and RNA quality was then checked on an Agilent 2100 Bioanalyzer. TCR beta CDR3 regions were amplified from RNA transcripts. For the first round of RT-PCR on the TCR CDR3, the HTBI primer set was used together with the Qiagen OneStep RT-PCR kit. Libraries were constructed in a second round of multiplex PCR, after which size selection and purification were performed. Sequencing of the libraries was done on an Illumina HiSeq2000 using paired-end 100 bp reads. For the original study's pipeline: SOAPnuke was used to process the raw data, removing reads that contained adapters or uncalled bases, had a mean Phred below 15, or lacked an exact match to the constant primer or identifier. COPE v1.2.5 was used to merge high-quality paired reads, and clonotypes were defined as unique nucleotide sequences. MiTCR v1.1 was used to align the clonotypes against IMGT TRBV, TRBD and TRBJ reference segments. The analysis was restricted to V-J combinations with a frequency above 0.0001, which together covered around 99% of the repertoires. The TCS score was defined as the ratio of F50 (clonal expansion) to E x V (chaos), calculated using BLOSUM62-based TCRdist between CDR3 peptides within each V-J. Welch's t-statistics and random forest reduced 514 V-J features to about 12, which were used in a naive Bayes classifier (R e1071). The raw public reads went through TCRdb reprocessing: fastp at Q25, MiXCR clone calling, in-frame beta chains kept. Rows merge per CDR3 protein into single entries with the most common DNA and genes. V and J calls and clone size were set by TCRdb, not the authors. A total of over 400,000 distinct CDR3 sequences appear in this sample, approximately 23% of them only once. The top ten constitute about 53% of the sample.

For CDR1 and CDR2, the germline V gene lists MDHEN and SYDVKM. Including cysteine and phenylalanine, the CDR3 has 14 amino acids. Only CDR3 DNA remains: 42 bases, in frame from the first base. The germline ends are 19 bases apart after V is trimmed by 7 bases and J by 7 bases. This clonotype was seen ten or more times. The antigen it recognizes is unknown. No base qualities exist here, and no much larger clone lies one base off it. The rearrangement joined TRBV28 to TRBJ1-1; the D segment cannot be called with confidence. The TCR originated in a woman in her seventies with Graves' ophthalmopathy. Input material: blood. The DNA sequence is TGTGCCAGCATTTCAACGGCCTTGGAGGGTGAAGCTTTCTTT. The translation is CASISTALEGEAFF.